Included here is one T cell receptor beta chain sequence, with context. The data belong to a study of shared clonotypes between healthy human individuals. Profiled with immunoSEQ multiplex PCR; TCRdb holds only in-frame clones, not every one. The sample has some 510,000 clones, 79% seen once. Trimming left V 4 bases short and J 4 bases short, with 4 bases between. Germline values: CDR1 MDHEN, CDR2 SYDVKM. This CDR3 has 12 amino acids. The TCR originated in a woman aged 40 to 55 in good health. Some clones in this sample may be carry-over from other donors' samples. The gene calls are TRBV28 and TRBJ1-4; D unresolved. Source material: PBMCs. CDR3 residues: CASSYRNEKLFF. The DNA for the CDR3 is TGTGCCAGCAGTTACCGTAATGAAAAACTGTTTTTT.